A selection of T cell receptor beta chains follows, all from one sample in a study of ipilimumab plus nivolumab after autologous stem cell transplantation. Generated by immunoSEQ multiplex PCR, the TCRdb table keeps only in-frame clones and is missing some. Of about 9,700 clones listed, about 81% were seen once; the top ten hold about 7.7%. The sample consisted of PBMCs, taken in a trial of ipilimumab plus nivolumab as post-transplant consolidation. The source is a male donor with diffuse large B-cell lymphoma. Both conserved end residues are part of each CDR3. D genes are given only for firm matches. The size of a clone is reported for some rows only, either as once, few or many, or as a class for expanded clones.

>.|16|TRBV7-9|.|TRBJ1-2
CASSSTWAGANYGYTF
TGTGCCAGCAGCTCCACCTGGGCAGGGGCAAACTATGGCTACACCTTC
>.|16|TRBV9|.|TRBJ1-4
CASSVEGRGANEKLFF
TGTGCCAGCAGCGTAGAAGGGAGGGGAGCTAATGAAAAACTGTTTTTT
>few|14|TRBV21-1|.|TRBJ2-5
CASSKVESGETQYF
TGTGCCAGCAGCAAAGTGGAGTCTGGGGAGACCCAGTACTTC
>.|16|TRBV7-9|.|TRBJ2-3
CASSSLWTGGIDTQYF
TGTGCCAGCAGCTCCCTTTGGACGGGGGGCATAGATACGCAGTATTTT
>.|14|TRBV5-4|.|TRBJ2-7
CASSLGMPYYEQYF
TGTGCCAGCAGCTTGGGTATGCCTTACTACGAGCAGTACTTC
>medium-sized|14|TRBV15|TRBD1|TRBJ2-3
CATSYGQGTDTQYF
TGTGCCACCAGCTACGGACAGGGCACAGATACGCAGTATTTT
>.|15|TRBV5-4|TRBD2|TRBJ2-3
CASSLSSGGTDTQYF
TGTGCCAGCAGCTTATCTAGCGGTGGCACAGATACGCAGTATTTT
>.|14|TRBV18|.|TRBJ1-2
CASSPVKGYYGYTF
TGTGCCAGCTCACCAGTAAAGGGGTACTATGGCTACACCTTC
>.|15|TRBV6-1|TRBD1|TRBJ1-1
CASRFTDRGFTEAFF
TGTGCCAGCAGATTCACGGACAGGGGCTTCACTGAAGCTTTCTTT
>.|17|TRBV13|.|TRBJ2-5
CASSLVGGGKGGETQYF
TGTGCCAGCAGCTTGGTCGGAGGAGGGAAGGGGGGAGAGACCCAGTACTTC
>.|12|TRBV5-6|.|TRBJ2-7
CASSLGRTEQYF
TGTGCCAGCAGCTTGGGAAGGACTGAGCAGTACTTC
>.|14|TRBV5-4|.|TRBJ2-3
CASSLGRGTDTQYF
TGTGCCAGCAGCTTAGGGCGGGGCACAGATACGCAGTATTTT
>few|12|TRBV30|.|TRBJ1-4
CAWRPGNEKLFF
TGTGCCTGGAGGCCAGGAAATGAAAAACTGTTTTTT
>.|15|TRBV9|.|TRBJ1-1
CASSVVGDLNTEAFF
TGTGCCAGCAGCGTAGTGGGGGATTTGAACACTGAAGCTTTCTTT
>once|11|TRBV6-5|.|TRBJ2-1
CASSYGNEQFF
TGTGCCAGCAGTTACGGCAATGAGCAGTTCTTC
>.|13|TRBV7-3|TRBD1|TRBJ1-4
CASSPGQGEKLFF
TGTGCCAGCAGCCCTGGACAGGGTGAAAAACTGTTTTTT
>.|16|TRBV9|TRBD1|TRBJ2-2
CASSVTGTVNTGELFF
TGTGCCAGCAGCGTTACCGGGACAGTGAACACCGGGGAGCTGTTTTTT
>.|18|TRBV10-3|TRBD1|TRBJ1-3
CAISSLTGRGKSGNTIYF
TGTGCCATCAGTTCCCTCACGGGCAGGGGGAAATCTGGAAACACCATATATTTT
>.|15|TRBV7-6|.|TRBJ1-4
CASSSNKGQLGKLFF
TGTGCCAGCAGCAGTAATAAAGGGCAACTGGGAAAACTGTTTTTT
>.|16|TRBV4-3|TRBD1|TRBJ1-3
CASSQGTDRVGNTIYF
TGCGCCAGCAGCCAAGGCACCGACAGGGTGGGAAACACCATATATTTT
>.|15|TRBV2|.|TRBJ1-1
CASSEFGRMNTEAFF
TGTGCCAGCAGTGAATTTGGCAGGATGAACACTGAAGCTTTCTTT
>.|15|TRBV6-5|.|TRBJ2-7
CASSQDGGSSYEQYF
TGTGCCAGCAGCCAAGATGGGGGGAGCTCCTACGAGCAGTACTTC
>.|14|TRBV11-2|TRBD1|TRBJ1-2
CASSRTGRTGGYTF
TGTGCCAGCAGCCGGACAGGGCGTACAGGAGGCTACACCTTC
>.|13|TRBV27|TRBD1|TRBJ2-7
CASSLDRGREQYF
TGTGCCAGCAGTTTAGACAGGGGGCGCGAGCAGTACTTC
>.|18|TRBV13|.|TRBJ1-1
CASSLVTPPSGVNTEAFF
TGTGCCAGCAGCTTAGTAACCCCCCCGTCAGGGGTGAACACTGAAGCTTTCTTT
>.|17|TRBV4-2|TRBD2|TRBJ2-3
CASSQEGTGLAGATQYF
TGTGCCAGCAGCCAAGAGGGAACCGGACTAGCGGGAGCCACGCAGTATTTT
>.|11|TRBV20-1|TRBD2|TRBJ2-5
CSARGGETQYF
TGCAGTGCTAGGGGGGGGGAGACCCAGTACTTC
>.|14|TRBV29-1|.|TRBJ2-7
CSVEIPSEKGEQYF
TGCAGCGTTGAAATCCCTAGTGAAAAGGGCGAGCAGTACTTC
>.|21|TRBV7-2|TRBD2|TRBJ2-6
CASSLAPGLAARSSGANVLTF
TGTGCCAGCAGCTTAGCCCCGGGACTAGCCGCGAGGAGCTCTGGGGCCAACGTCCTGACTTTC